Listed below are T cell receptor beta chains from one sample, sequenced in a study of spatial heterogeneity in lung cancer. From the 5' RACE reads, TCRdb called clonotypes with MiXCR, one entry per CDR3 protein. Of about 44,000 distinct CDR3 sequences in the sample, roughly 13% were seen once. The starting material was PBMCs, obtained at surgery. The origin of the receptors is a male donor with early-stage non-small cell lung cancer. CDR3s include the opening cysteine and the closing phenylalanine or tryptophan. The D gene is left open where the match is weak. Clone size appears in some rows only: once, few, many, or a class for an expanded clone.

d_gene: -; j_gene: TRBJ1-1; v_gene: TRBV7-2; abundance: few; CDR3aa: CASSLDRGTEAFF; CDR3nt: TGTGCCAGCAGCTTAGATCGGGGGACTGAAGCTTTCTTT
d_gene: -; j_gene: TRBJ2-5; v_gene: TRBV6-6; abundance: -; CDR3aa: CASSSDQSGQTQYF; CDR3nt: TGTGCCAGCAGCTCAGACCAGAGTGGGCAGACCCAGTACTTC
d_gene: -; j_gene: TRBJ2-3; v_gene: TRBV2; abundance: many; CDR3aa: CASRWGASTDTQYF; CDR3nt: TGTGCCAGCAGATGGGGGGCCAGCACAGATACGCAGTATTTT
d_gene: TRBD2; j_gene: TRBJ2-2; v_gene: TRBV3-1; abundance: -; CDR3aa: CASSQDPALGLAGAGELFF; CDR3nt: TGTGCCAGCAGCCAAGATCCTGCCCTGGGACTAGCGGGAGCTGGGGAGCTGTTTTTT
d_gene: TRBD1; j_gene: TRBJ1-3; v_gene: TRBV6-6; abundance: many; CDR3aa: CASSDRGTGNTIYF; CDR3nt: TGTGCCAGCAGTGACAGGGGGACTGGAAACACCATATATTTT
d_gene: TRBD2; j_gene: TRBJ2-1; v_gene: TRBV6-5; abundance: few; CDR3aa: CASSAGLAGVFF; CDR3nt: TGTGCCAGCAGTGCCGGACTAGCGGGAGTATTCTTC
d_gene: -; j_gene: TRBJ1-5; v_gene: TRBV6-1; abundance: few; CDR3aa: CASSWDQGGNQPQHF; CDR3nt: TGTGCCAGCAGTTGGGACCAGGGAGGCAATCAGCCCCAGCATTTT
d_gene: -; j_gene: TRBJ1-2; v_gene: TRBV7-2; abundance: -; CDR3aa: CASILSSGYYGYTF; CDR3nt: TGTGCCAGCATCTTGAGCTCCGGGTACTATGGCTACACCTTC
d_gene: -; j_gene: TRBJ2-1; v_gene: TRBV5-4; abundance: -; CDR3aa: CASSPGLLYNEQFF; CDR3nt: TGTGCCAGCAGCCCCGGACTGTTATACAATGAGCAGTTCTTC
d_gene: TRBD1; j_gene: TRBJ2-1; v_gene: TRBV10-3; abundance: -; CDR3aa: CAINRDRGRDEQFF; CDR3nt: TGTGCCATCAACCGGGACAGGGGAAGGGATGAGCAGTTCTTC
d_gene: TRBD1; j_gene: TRBJ2-3; v_gene: TRBV6-2/TRBV6-3; abundance: -; CDR3aa: CASSLGQGLRTDTQYF; CDR3nt: TGTGCCAGCAGCTTGGGACAGGGACTACGCACAGATACGCAGTATTTT
d_gene: TRBD2; j_gene: TRBJ2-3; v_gene: TRBV28; abundance: many; CDR3aa: CASSFSSGPGTDTQYF; CDR3nt: TGTGCCAGCAGTTTTTCTAGCGGGCCGGGCACAGATACGCAGTATTTT
d_gene: -; j_gene: TRBJ2-3; v_gene: TRBV19; abundance: many; CDR3aa: CASSNFGTDTQYF; CDR3nt: TGTGCCAGTAGTAATTTTGGGACAGATACGCAGTATTTT
d_gene: -; j_gene: TRBJ2-1; v_gene: TRBV18; abundance: many; CDR3aa: CASSPQGIAYNEQFF; CDR3nt: TGTGCCAGCTCACCGCAGGGTATTGCCTACAATGAGCAGTTCTTC
d_gene: -; j_gene: TRBJ2-4; v_gene: TRBV2; abundance: many; CDR3aa: CASSERGRGSIQYF; CDR3nt: TGTGCCAGCAGTGAACGGGGTAGAGGGAGCATTCAGTACTTC
d_gene: TRBD2; j_gene: TRBJ2-1; v_gene: TRBV7-2; abundance: few; CDR3aa: CASSPGLAGAEQFF; CDR3nt: TGTGCCAGCAGCCCGGGACTAGCGGGAGCTGAGCAGTTCTTC
d_gene: TRBD1; j_gene: TRBJ1-5; v_gene: TRBV12-3/TRBV12-4; abundance: -; CDR3aa: CASSRAGQYQPQHF; CDR3nt: TGTGCCAGCAGCCGCGCGGGACAGTATCAGCCCCAGCATTTT
d_gene: TRBD1; j_gene: TRBJ2-2; v_gene: TRBV5-1; abundance: -; CDR3aa: CASSVGTANTGELFF; CDR3nt: TGCGCCAGCAGCGTCGGGACAGCGAACACCGGGGAGCTGTTTTTT
d_gene: -; j_gene: TRBJ1-2; v_gene: TRBV14; abundance: few; CDR3aa: CASSQDLGKTYGYTF; CDR3nt: TGTGCCAGCAGCCAAGATCTGGGAAAAACCTATGGCTACACCTTC
d_gene: -; j_gene: TRBJ2-7; v_gene: TRBV6-5; abundance: few; CDR3aa: CASRQTYEQYF; CDR3nt: TGTGCCAGCAGGCAAACTTACGAGCAGTACTTC
d_gene: -; j_gene: TRBJ1-3; v_gene: TRBV18; abundance: many; CDR3aa: CASSPNAGNSGNTIYF; CDR3nt: TGTGCCAGCTCGCCTAACGCTGGGAACTCTGGAAACACCATATATTTT
d_gene: -; j_gene: TRBJ1-6; v_gene: TRBV19; abundance: -; CDR3aa: CASSYPEGNSLLHF; CDR3nt: TGTGCCAGTAGTTATCCGGAGGGGAATTCACTCCTCCACTTT
d_gene: -; j_gene: TRBJ2-2; v_gene: TRBV5-6; abundance: -; CDR3aa: CASLRDGTGELFF; CDR3nt: TGTGCCAGCCTCCGGGACGGCACCGGGGAGCTGTTTTTT
d_gene: -; j_gene: TRBJ2-2; v_gene: TRBV9; abundance: medium-sized; CDR3aa: CASSGSRETGELFF; CDR3nt: TGTGCCAGCAGCGGATCCCGGGAAACCGGGGAGCTGTTTTTT
d_gene: -; j_gene: TRBJ1-5; v_gene: TRBV28; abundance: -; CDR3aa: CASTMGIYNQPQHF; CDR3nt: TGTGCCAGCACAATGGGGATTTACAATCAGCCCCAGCATTTT
d_gene: -; j_gene: TRBJ1-1; v_gene: TRBV15; abundance: -; CDR3aa: CATSRDFGVETEAFF; CDR3nt: TGTGCCACCAGCAGAGATTTCGGGGTTGAGACTGAAGCTTTCTTT
d_gene: TRBD1; j_gene: TRBJ1-1; v_gene: TRBV29-1; abundance: -; CDR3aa: CSVVQGGNTEAFF; CDR3nt: TGCAGCGTTGTACAGGGGGGGAACACTGAAGCTTTCTTT
d_gene: TRBD1; j_gene: TRBJ1-6; v_gene: TRBV12-3/TRBV12-4; abundance: -; CDR3aa: CASRRQTGVVSPLHF; CDR3nt: TGTGCCAGCAGGCGCCAGACAGGGGTCGTTTCACCCCTCCACTTT
d_gene: TRBD2; j_gene: TRBJ2-3; v_gene: TRBV5-1; abundance: few; CDR3aa: CASSLLGTSGVSDTQYF; CDR3nt: TGCGCCAGCAGCTTGTTAGGGACTAGCGGGGTCTCGGATACGCAGTATTTT
d_gene: -; j_gene: TRBJ1-1; v_gene: TRBV12-3/TRBV12-4; abundance: few; CDR3aa: CASSPLQGTNTEAFF; CDR3nt: TGTGCCAGCAGCCCATTACAGGGAACGAACACTGAAGCTTTCTTT
d_gene: -; j_gene: TRBJ1-2; v_gene: TRBV12-3/TRBV12-4; abundance: many; CDR3aa: CASSQSSGAGGYTF; CDR3nt: TGTGCCAGCAGCCAATCGTCGGGGGCGGGTGGCTACACCTTC
d_gene: TRBD1; j_gene: TRBJ1-4; v_gene: TRBV7-2; abundance: few; CDR3aa: CASSTQPPGQGDEKLFF; CDR3nt: TGTGCCAGCAGCACTCAACCTCCGGGACAGGGGGATGAAAAACTGTTTTTT
d_gene: TRBD2; j_gene: TRBJ2-7; v_gene: TRBV5-6; abundance: many; CDR3aa: CASSALLAGGPDEHEQYF; CDR3nt: TGTGCCAGCAGCGCACTACTAGCGGGAGGGCCCGACGAACACGAGCAGTACTTC
d_gene: -; j_gene: TRBJ2-5; v_gene: TRBV29-1; abundance: many; CDR3aa: CSVDQETQYF; CDR3nt: TGCAGCGTAGATCAAGAGACCCAGTACTTC
d_gene: -; j_gene: TRBJ2-7; v_gene: TRBV7-2; abundance: -; CDR3aa: CASSAGLLYEQYF; CDR3nt: TGTGCCAGCAGCGCGGGATTACTCTACGAGCAGTACTTC
d_gene: -; j_gene: TRBJ2-5; v_gene: TRBV6-5; abundance: few; CDR3aa: CASSYLIARETQYF; CDR3nt: TGTGCCAGCAGTTACCTGATCGCTCGGGAGACCCAGTACTTC
d_gene: TRBD1; j_gene: TRBJ1-3; v_gene: TRBV11-1; abundance: many; CDR3aa: CASSRTTGEPGNTIYF; CDR3nt: TGTGCCAGCAGTCGTACGACAGGGGAGCCTGGAAACACCATATATTTT
d_gene: TRBD2; j_gene: TRBJ2-7; v_gene: TRBV7-6; abundance: few; CDR3aa: CASSPVPSGGAYEQYF; CDR3nt: TGTGCCAGCAGCCCGGTCCCTAGCGGGGGGGCCTACGAGCAGTACTTC
d_gene: -; j_gene: TRBJ2-7; v_gene: TRBV27; abundance: many; CDR3aa: CASSFKPQGAPYEQYF; CDR3nt: TGTGCCAGCAGTTTCAAACCACAGGGAGCCCCCTACGAGCAGTACTTC
d_gene: -; j_gene: TRBJ1-2; v_gene: TRBV7-2; abundance: -; CDR3aa: CASSQRVGRDHYGYTF; CDR3nt: TGTGCCAGCAGCCAAAGGGTCGGGAGGGACCACTATGGCTACACCTTC
d_gene: -; j_gene: TRBJ2-7; v_gene: TRBV7-2; abundance: -; CDR3aa: CASSLDLGSYEQYF; CDR3nt: TGTGCCAGCAGCTTAGATTTGGGATCCTACGAGCAGTACTTC
d_gene: TRBD1; j_gene: TRBJ2-3; v_gene: TRBV7-2; abundance: few; CDR3aa: CASSPPGTGRSNPDTQYF; CDR3nt: TGTGCCAGCAGCCCCCCCGGGACAGGTCGATCGAACCCAGATACGCAGTATTTT
d_gene: TRBD1; j_gene: TRBJ1-2; v_gene: TRBV19; abundance: few; CDR3aa: CASSIPLDRPDGYTF; CDR3nt: TGTGCCAGTAGTATTCCCCTGGACAGGCCCGATGGCTACACCTTC
d_gene: -; j_gene: TRBJ1-5; v_gene: TRBV4-1; abundance: many; CDR3aa: CASSQAGLNQPQHF; CDR3nt: TGCGCCAGCAGCCAAGCGGGCCTTAATCAGCCCCAGCATTTT
d_gene: -; j_gene: TRBJ1-2; v_gene: TRBV18; abundance: many; CDR3aa: CASSPSRDGYTF; CDR3nt: TGTGCCAGCTCCCCTTCGAGAGATGGCTACACCTTC
d_gene: TRBD1; j_gene: TRBJ2-7; v_gene: TRBV4-1; abundance: few; CDR3aa: CASSRDRGPSYEQYF; CDR3nt: TGCGCCAGCAGCCGCGACAGGGGGCCTTCCTACGAGCAGTACTTC
d_gene: -; j_gene: TRBJ2-1; v_gene: TRBV20-1; abundance: few; CDR3aa: CSASGPINEQFF; CDR3nt: TGCAGTGCTAGCGGGCCAATCAATGAGCAGTTCTTC
d_gene: -; j_gene: TRBJ1-1; v_gene: TRBV28; abundance: many; CDR3aa: CASSYTGSVQEAFF; CDR3nt: TGTGCCAGCAGTTATACAGGGTCTGTCCAAGAAGCTTTCTTT
d_gene: -; j_gene: TRBJ2-5; v_gene: TRBV6-5; abundance: many; CDR3aa: CASGPGETQYF; CDR3nt: TGTGCCAGCGGGCCGGGGGAGACCCAGTACTTC